One sample yielded the 29 T cell receptor beta chains listed below, sequenced in a study of PD-1 blockade in classical Hodgkin lymphoma. Time point defined: cycle 4 day 1 (C4D1), after six to seven weeks of nivolumab. Relapse was seen in all patients after autologous stem cell transplantation, and brentuximab vedotin exposure was variable. Profiling relied on immunoSEQ multiplex PCR, and the TCRdb table lists in-frame clones only, not all of them. The table shows tens of thousands of clones, with over 65% occurring only once. The sequencing used peripheral blood mononuclear cells (PBMCs), collected before the fourth cycle of nivolumab. These receptors came from a human donor with classical Hodgkin lymphoma.

The genes are TRBV29-1 and TRBJ1-2, with unresolved D. This CDR3 region has 14 residues. The germline CDR1 and CDR2 sequences are SQVTM and ANQGSEA. V lost 6 bases and J lost 2, with 16 bases in between. This CDR3 reads CSVLGSPPNYGYTF. The CDR3 DNA is TGCAGCGTGCTAGGTAGCCCACCCAACTATGGCTACACCTTC. Variable domain in full (rest from reference TRBV29-1 and TRBJ1-2): SAVISQKPSRDICQRGTSLTIQCQVDSQVTMMFWYRQQPGQSLTLIATANQGSEATYESGFVIDKFPISRPNLTFSTLTVSNMSPEDSSIYLCSVLGSPPNYGYTFGSGTRLTVV.

V gene TRBV6-6 combines with J gene TRBJ2-2; 7 nucleotides line up with TRBD2. With V trimmed by 6 bases and J by 2 bases, 6 bases remained unmatched. This CDR3 is built from 15 residues. The germline gives CDR1 MNHNY, CDR2 SVGAGI (reference sequence). This CDR3 is CASSFSGLNTGELFF. CDR3 nucleotides: TGTGCCAGCAGCTTTAGCGGGCTTAACACCGGGGAGCTGTTTTTT.

The chain couples TRBV14 to TRBJ2-7; D is undetermined. This CDR3 is 12 amino acids long. V dropped 1 base and J dropped 6 bases, with 7 bases sitting between them. Looked up from germline, CDR1 is SGHDN and CDR2 is FVKESK. The DNA for the CDR3 is TGTGCCAGCAGCCAAGTAGGGTTCGAGCAGTACTTC. Residues: CASSQVGFEQYF.

This chain uses TRBV7-8 with TRBJ1-2; D may be TRBD1 (5 bases). The germline V gene has CDR1 SGHVS and CDR2 FQNEAQ. This CDR3 is 16 amino acids long. V lost 5 bases and J 7 bases, leaving 23 bases between the germline ends. CDR3 amino acids: CASSSRRGGMGGGYTF. The CDR3 DNA follows: TGTGCCAGCAGCAGTCGAAGAGGCGGAATGGGGGGTGGCTACACCTTC.

This rearrangement joins TRBV7-9 to TRBJ1-1; D is perhaps TRBD1 (6 bases). In germline, CDR1 is SEHNR, CDR2 FQNEAQ (reference sequence). Trimming took off 2 bases at V and 5 bases at J, with 12 bases between the two ends. The CDR3 consists of 14 residues. The CDR3 protein is CASSLRGGSTEAFF. The DNA of the CDR3 is TGTGCCAGCAGCTTACGAGGGGGTTCAACTGAAGCTTTCTTT.

This clone was picked up a small number of times. V gene TRBV6-6 combines with J gene TRBJ2-5; no reliable D call. There are 15 residues in the CDR3. Deletions cut 3 bases from V and 2 bases from J, with 13 bases between. From germline, CDR1 is MNHNY and CDR2 SVGAGI (reference sequence). The CDR3: CASSYSTLGQETQYF. CDR3 sequence (DNA): TGTGCCAGCAGTTATTCGACCCTGGGGCAAGAGACCCAGTACTTC.

V is TRBV5-1 and J is TRBJ1-4; D might be TRBD1 (5 bases). The V end was cut by 0 bases, the J end by 8 bases, with 11 bases between. Germline CDR1 SGHRS, CDR2 YFSETQ. The CDR3 contains 14 residues. CDR3 bases: TGCGCCAGCAGCTTGGCAGGGAGGAGGGAAAAACTGTTTTTT. This codes for CASSLAGRREKLFF.

CDR3 in DNA: TGTGCCTGGAGTCCCGGGATCGATCGGGGCTACACCTTC. It is translated as CAWSPGIDRGYTF. The chain uses TRBV30 and TRBJ1-2; D is uncertain. The germline CDR1 and CDR2 sequences are GTSNPN and SVGIG (reference sequence). V was trimmed by 2 bases and J by 8 bases, leaving 15 bases between them. This CDR3 spans 13 amino acids. The full variable domain, its missing parts supplied by reference TRBV30 and TRBJ1-2, is SQTIHQWPATLVQPVGSPLSLECTVEGTSNPNLYWYRQAAGRGLQLLFYSVGIGQISSEVPQNLSASRPQDRQFILSSKKLLLSDSGFYLCAWSPGIDRGYTFGSGTRLTVV.

This clone was seen once. The chain combines TRBV10-3 with TRBJ2-7; TRBD1 matches 7 bases. This CDR3 comprises 16 residues. CDR1 and CDR2 (germline): ENHRY, SYGVKD. V was clipped by 3 bases and J by 2 bases; unmatched bases: 10. CDR3 amino acids: CAISEDSGGGTYEQYF. CDR3 DNA sequence: TGTGCCATCAGTGAAGATTCAGGGGGTGGGACCTACGAGCAGTACTTC.

The V call is TRBV5-4, the J call TRBJ1-3; D unclear. CDR3 length: 13 residues. Trimming took 4 bases from V and 2 from J, leaving 7 bases between them. The germline V gene has CDR1 SGHNT and CDR2 YYREEE (reference sequence). The CDR3 is CASSPEPGNTIYF. CDR3 sequence (DNA): TGTGCCAGCAGCCCGGAGCCTGGAAACACCATATATTTT.

CDR3 nucleotide sequence: TGTGCCAGCAGTTTTCTATCCTTCCAAGAGACCCAGTACTTC. It is translated as CASSFLSFQETQYF. The chain combines TRBV28 with TRBJ2-5, with D uncertain. V dropped 3 bases and J dropped 1 base, with 9 bases sitting between them. The length of the CDR3 is 14 residues. Germline values: CDR1 MDHEN, CDR2 SYDVKM.

The chain joins TRBV5-1 to TRBJ2-5; TRBD1 matches at 7 bases. Trimming cost V 0 bases and J 3 bases; bases outside gene matches: 2. Per germline, CDR1 SGHRS and CDR2 YFSETQ. The length of the CDR3 is 14 residues. DNA of the CDR3: TGCGCCAGCAGCTTGGAAACAGGGGAAGAGACCCAGTACTTC. It translates to CASSLETGEETQYF.

The chain couples TRBV29-1 to TRBJ2-1, with 10 bases identical to TRBD1. The length of the CDR3 is 14 residues. The germline V gene encodes CDR1 SQVTM and CDR2 ANQGSEA. V lost 6 bases, J lost 3 bases, and 5 bases stayed unmatched. This chain's CDR3 is CSVDGTGVYNEQFF. The CDR3 nucleotides read TGCAGCGTGGACGGGACAGGGGTCTACAATGAGCAGTTCTTC.

The chain links TRBV5-6 to TRBJ2-6; weak D call: TRBD1 (6 bases). Germline V CDR1 and CDR2: SGHDT, YYEEEE. This CDR3 has 17 amino acids. The germline V and J ends were trimmed by 3 bases and 0 bases, with 13 bases remaining between them. The CDR3 region has the DNA TGTGCCAGCAGCTGGGGAACAGGGTCCTCTGGGGCCAACGTCCTGACTTTC. Encoded protein: CASSWGTGSSGANVLTF.

V gene TRBV23-1 combines with J gene TRBJ2-7, with a possible D match to TRBD1 (6 bases). TRBV23-1 is marked as an open reading frame, function uncertain. V was pared by 2 bases and J by 2 bases, with 19 bases between. The CDR3 totals 17 residues. Here the CDR3 reads CASSQTTGLVEAYEQYF. CDR3 DNA sequence: TGCGCCAGCAGTCAAACAACAGGGTTGGTAGAGGCCTACGAGCAGTACTTC.

The sample holds one count of this clone. The chain links TRBV7-8 to TRBJ2-7; D not resolved. V was shortened by 0 bases and J by 3 bases, with 6 bases between the two germline ends. The V gene's germline CDR1 is SGHVS and CDR2 FQNEAQ. The CDR3 runs 13 residues. The CDR3 loop is CASSLALSYEQYF. Here the CDR3 DNA reads TGTGCCAGCAGCTTAGCTCTTAGCTACGAGCAGTACTTC. Full variable domain (remainder filled in from reference TRBV7-8 and TRBJ2-7): GAGVSQSPRYKVAKRGQDVALRCDPISGHVSLFWYQQALGQGPEFLTYFQNEAQLDKSGLPSDRFFAERPEGSVSTLKIQRTQQEDSAVYLCASSLALSYEQYFGPGTRLTVT.

This CDR3 is CASSFTDFGRSGNTIYF. The CDR3 nucleotides read TGTGCCAGCAGCTTCACCGATTTCGGACGCTCTGGAAACACCATATATTTT. The chain joins TRBV5-6 to TRBJ1-3; D unresolved. Germline CDR1 is SGHDT and CDR2 is YYEEEE. The ends were cut back, 2 bases at V and 0 bases at J, with 15 bases in the middle. The length of the CDR3 is 17 residues.

V usage is TRBV7-9 and J usage is TRBJ1-2; D gene unclear. The CDR3 runs 13 residues. Trimming took off 5 bases at V and 7 bases at J, with 14 bases between the two ends. In germline, CDR1 is SEHNR, CDR2 FQNEAQ (reference sequence). The CDR3: CASSLSEPIGYTF. The CDR3 DNA sequence: TGTGCCAGCAGCCTATCTGAGCCCATTGGCTACACCTTC.

The chain uses TRBV11-2 and TRBJ2-7; D is possibly TRBD1 (5 bases). V lost 5 bases and J 3 bases, leaving 14 bases between the germline ends. Germline V gives CDR1 SGHAT, CDR2 FQNNGV. The CDR3 sequence is 14 residues long. The CDR3 loop is CASSLGHGDYEQYF. In DNA form, the CDR3 reads TGTGCCAGCAGCCTCGGACACGGCGACTACGAGCAGTACTTC.

The chain recombines TRBV7-9 with TRBJ2-5, with 7 bases identical to TRBD1. Germline lookup yields CDR1 SEHNR and CDR2 FQNEAQ (reference sequence). This CDR3 comprises 12 residues. The trim removed 5 bases at V and 6 bases at J, leaving 3 bases unmatched. The CDR3 sequence: CASSVQGKTQYF. The CDR3 region has the DNA TGTGCCAGCAGCGTACAGGGGAAGACCCAGTACTTC. Full variable domain (outside the CDR3, taken from reference TRBV7-9 and TRBJ2-5): DTGVSQNPRHKITKRGQNVTFRCDPISEHNRLYWYRQTLGQGPEFLTYFQNEAQLEKSRLLSDRFSAERPKGSFSTLEIQRTEQGDSAMYLCASSVQGKTQYFGPGTRLLVL.

The chain joins TRBV9 to TRBJ1-2; tentatively, D is TRBD1 (5 bases). The CDR3 totals 15 residues. The germline V gene has CDR1 SGDLS and CDR2 YYNGEE. Trimming stripped 3 bases from V and 2 bases from J, with 14 bases between. The CDR3 spells CASSATGTGNYGYTF. In DNA form, the CDR3 reads TGTGCCAGCAGCGCGACCGGGACGGGAAACTATGGCTACACCTTC. The full variable domain, in which reference TRBV9 and TRBJ1-2 provide the parts outside the CDR3, is DSGVTQTPKHLITATGQRVTLRCSPRSGDLSVYWYQQSLDQGLQFLIQYYNGEERAKGNILERFSAQQFPDLHSELNLSSLELGDSALYFCASSATGTGNYGYTFGSGTRLTVV.

CDR3 in amino acids: CASSLLDGREQYF. CDR3 in DNA: TGTGCCAGCAGCTTATTGGACGGGCGCGAGCAGTACTTC. The V and J genes are TRBV7-9 and TRBJ2-7; no definite D call. The CDR3 contains 13 residues. Trimming took 2 bases from V and 6 from J, leaving 11 bases between them. Per germline, CDR1 SEHNR and CDR2 FQNEAQ (reference sequence). Looking up the rest from reference TRBV7-9 and TRBJ2-7 gives the full variable domain: DTGVSQNPRHKITKRGQNVTFRCDPISEHNRLYWYRQTLGQGPEFLTYFQNEAQLEKSRLLSDRFSAERPKGSFSTLEIQRTEQGDSAMYLCASSLLDGREQYFGPGTRLTVT.

The chain carries TRBV28 and TRBJ2-7; TRBD2 might be the D (6 bases). V lost 6 bases to trimming and J lost 6 bases, with 21 bases between them. CDR1 and CDR2 (germline): MDHEN, SYDVKM. The CDR3 covers 15 residues. CDR3 sequence: CASSLTRGMSGEQYF. Here the CDR3 DNA reads TGTGCCAGCAGCCTGACTCGCGGGATGTCGGGCGAGCAGTACTTC.

The CDR3 DNA reads TGTGCCTGGAGTGAACCGGGACAGGGGTCTGAAAAACTGTTTTTT. This gives the protein CAWSEPGQGSEKLFF. This chain connects TRBV30 to TRBJ1-4, with 10 bases fitting TRBD1. V was clipped by 1 base and J by 7 bases; unmatched bases: 6. Germline CDR1 and CDR2: GTSNPN and SVGIG (reference sequence). The length of the CDR3 is 15 residues. The variable domain in full, with the rest retrieved from reference TRBV30 and TRBJ1-4, is SQTIHQWPATLVQPVGSPLSLECTVEGTSNPNLYWYRQAAGRGLQLLFYSVGIGQISSEVPQNLSASRPQDRQFILSSKKLLLSDSGFYLCAWSEPGQGSEKLFFGSGTQLSVL.

The CDR3 DNA sequence: TGTGCCAGCAGCTTCCAGGGCGATGAGCAGTTCTTC. Translation gives CASSFQGDEQFF. The genes are TRBV7-6 and TRBJ2-1, with D perhaps matching TRBD1 (5 bases). Deletions cut 3 bases from V and 8 bases from J, with 8 bases between. Per germline, CDR1 SGHVS and CDR2 FNYEAQ. The CDR3 length is 12 residues.

V and J are TRBV19 and TRBJ1-4, with TRBD1 as a possible D gene (6 bases). The CDR3 covers 13 residues. The germline CDR1 and CDR2 sequences are LNHDA and SQIVND (reference sequence). The V and J ends lost 7 bases and 8 bases respectively, with 14 bases between them. CDR3 sequence (DNA): TGTGCCAGTATGGGGGCAGGGCTCGAAAAACTGTTTTTT. Translating it yields CASMGAGLEKLFF.

V and J are TRBV9 and TRBJ2-5; a weak D match, TRBD1 (6 bases). The last part of the DNA fits TRBJ2-7 better; the J call may be wrong. This CDR3 region has 16 residues. CDR1 and CDR2 from the germline V gene are SGDLS and YYNGEE. The CDR3: CASSVAGSDQGHEQYF. The CDR3 DNA reads as TGTGCCAGCAGCGTAGCTGGGAGCGACCAGGGGCACGAGCAGTACTTC.

This clone was detected a few times. The V gene is TRBV2, the J gene TRBJ1-5; no clear D. With 2 bases removed from V and 4 bases from J, the gap between germline ends came to 9 bases. CDR3 size: 14 residues. Per the germline V gene, CDR1 is SNHLY and CDR2 is FYNNEI. The CDR3 DNA follows: TGTGCCAGCAGTGAACTGGTTTCGAATCAGCCCCAGCATTTT. As protein: CASSELVSNQPQHF.

This clone turned up a few times. J is TRBJ2-7 and V is TRBV28; 7 bases agree with TRBD1. In germline, CDR1 is MDHEN, CDR2 SYDVKM. The CDR3 sequence is 14 residues long. V lost 4 bases to trimming and J lost 4 bases; unmatched junction nucleotides: 7. CDR3 coding DNA: TGTGCCAGCAGTTCGACGGACAGGTATTACGAGCAGTACTTC. This sequence encodes CASSSTDRYYEQYF.